This T cell receptor (beta chain) was retrieved from a study of blood T cells in healthy people across ages. Overall study results and limits: Diversity of TCR beta correlated strongly with naive T cell percentage.

Each donor gave ten milliliters of peripheral blood. The second PCR ran roughly 7 to 11 cycles with a sample-barcoded 5' primer and J-beta primers. Each TCR beta cDNA got a 12-nucleotide random molecular identifier. A single record per CDR3 protein comes from TCRdb applying MiXCR to the 5' RACE reads. Altogether 550,000 to 600,000 distinct CDR3 sequences are present, 25% to 30% being singletons, with the ten largest covering around 18%. The CDR3 covers 16 residues. From germline, CDR1 is MNHEY and CDR2 SVGAGI. V shed 4 bases, J shed 0 bases, and the junction held 4 bases outside the gene matches. A note on this clonotype: Its antigen remains unidentified.

The sample consisted of blood. The receptor's source is a woman aged 70-85 years in good health. The chain is built from TRBV6-5 and TRBJ2-3; 10 nucleotides line up with TRBD2. CDR3 residues: CASSFTSGASTDTQYF. The CDR3 region has the DNA TGTGCCAGCAGTTTCACTAGCGGGGCTAGCACAGATACGCAGTATTTT.